This T cell receptor (beta chain) was retrieved from a study of blood T cell repertoires in COVID-19. About the research overall: The samples span acute and convalescent COVID-19 from the United States, Italy and Spain.

In the original processing: Amplifying reference gene primers gave estimates of nucleated cell counts. The method was immunoSEQ multiplex PCR; TCRdb's version includes in-frame clones alone and lacks a portion of them. That table furnishes V, J and clone size, whereas the DNA furnished D and trimming. Of some 120,000 clones listed, about nine tenths are singletons. This CDR3 has 14 amino acids. Germline-derived CDR1 and CDR2 are MNHEY and SMNVEV (reference sequence). V lost 5 bases, J lost 5 bases, and 9 bases stayed unmatched. The material sequenced was peripheral blood. This chain links TRBV27 with TRBJ2-7; 7 bases fit TRBD2. This receptor was taken from a human donor with active COVID-19. The donor label of this sample is uncertain. As DNA, the CDR3 is TGTGCCAGCAGTCCCCGGGACTATGTGGACGAGCAGTACTTC. Amino acids: CASSPRDYVDEQYF.